The next 4 T cell receptor beta chains were all read from a single sample in a study of T-cell reconstitution after alpha-beta-depleted transplantation in children. Unique molecular identifiers featured in how the TCRbeta library was prepared. TCRdb called the PCR reads again in MiXCR, with one record for every CDR3 protein. The table lists hundreds of thousands of distinct CDR3 sequences, around 13% of them singletons, with 0.79% in the top ten. This specimen consisted of PBMCs, obtained before TCRalphabeta/CD19-depleted stem cell transplant. The receptors were gathered from a girl aged 2-10 years with congenital amegakaryocytic thrombocytopenia, due to receive a stem cell transplant.

This clonotype has just a few counts. The CDR3 reads CASSLRFVAGGNYNEQFF. CDR3 nucleotide sequence: TGTGCCAGCAGCTTGCGATTCGTAGCGGGAGGTAATTACAATGAGCAGTTCTTC. The genes are TRBV5-5 and TRBJ2-1, with 10 bases aligning to TRBD2. From germline, CDR1 is SGHKS and CDR2 YYEKEE (reference sequence). Germline trimming cut 1 base from V and 4 bases from J; bases unmatched to any gene: 11. The CDR3 sequence is 18 residues long.

In nucleotides, the CDR3 is TGCGCCAGCAGCCATGGACTAGCGGGACAATTACTAAATGAGCAGTTCTTC. The encoded protein is CASSHGLAGQLLNEQFF. This rearrangement joins TRBV4-1 to TRBJ2-1, with 12 bases fitting TRBD2. The CDR3 spans 17 residues. Germline-derived CDR1 and CDR2 are MGHRA and YSYEKL. V shed 3 bases and J 7 bases; nucleotides not matched to a gene: 10.

The V gene is TRBV25-1, the J gene TRBJ1-1; D not resolved. CDR3 size: 13 residues. Germline-derived CDR1 and CDR2 are MGHDK and SYGVNS. The ends were cut back, 7 bases at V and 3 bases at J, with 12 bases in the middle. CDR3 in amino acids: CASTPDLDTEAFF. CDR3 nucleotides: TGTGCCAGCACCCCTGATCTGGACACTGAAGCTTTCTTT.

CDR3 nucleotide sequence: TGCGCCAGCAGCGAGTTTGTGGGGGCCGGCACAGATACGCAGTATTTT. The encoded protein is CASSEFVGAGTDTQYF. V and J are TRBV5-1 and TRBJ2-3, with a weak D call TRBD1 (6 bases). Per germline, CDR1 SGHRS and CDR2 YFSETQ. This CDR3 has 16 amino acids. V gave up 4 bases and J gave up 1 base, with 16 bases separating them. The variable domain in full, completed from reference TRBV5-1 and TRBJ2-3, reads KAGVTQTPRYLIKTRGQQVTLSCSPISGHRSVSWYQQTPGQGLQFLFEYFSETQRNKGNFPGRFSGRQFSNSRSEMNVSTLELGDSALYLCASSEFVGAGTDTQYFGPGTRLTVL.